This TCR beta chain was recorded in a study of T cell responses to AZD1222 COVID-19 vaccine. General study results and limits: Only five or six individuals given AZD1222 were seropositive at baseline. Spike regions recognized by vaccine-associated CD4 TCRs spanned the protein, led by 160-218 and 743-854. When two AZD1222 doses had been given, Spike-specific TCR breadth and depth rose. It was only after the peak T cell response that any repertoires were sampled.

The CDR3 is made up of 15 amino acids. Trimming took 4 bases from V and 3 from J; bases not matched to a gene: 3. The V gene's germline CDR1 is KGHSH and CDR2 LQKENI. The repertoire was sequenced with immunoSEQ multiplex PCR; TCRdb's copy has only in-frame clones and lacks some. The sample lists roughly 130,000 clones; 85% to 90% were seen once. With regard to this clone: Antigen unknown.

The sequencing here drew on peripheral blood, taken on day 0 of AZD1222 vaccination. The TCR was taken from an adult in good health. The chain combines TRBV18 with TRBJ2-7; 13 bases are shared with TRBD2. The CDR3 DNA sequence: TGTGCCAGCTCACGGGGACTAGCGGGGAACTACGAGCAGTACTTC. This translates into CASSRGLAGNYEQYF.